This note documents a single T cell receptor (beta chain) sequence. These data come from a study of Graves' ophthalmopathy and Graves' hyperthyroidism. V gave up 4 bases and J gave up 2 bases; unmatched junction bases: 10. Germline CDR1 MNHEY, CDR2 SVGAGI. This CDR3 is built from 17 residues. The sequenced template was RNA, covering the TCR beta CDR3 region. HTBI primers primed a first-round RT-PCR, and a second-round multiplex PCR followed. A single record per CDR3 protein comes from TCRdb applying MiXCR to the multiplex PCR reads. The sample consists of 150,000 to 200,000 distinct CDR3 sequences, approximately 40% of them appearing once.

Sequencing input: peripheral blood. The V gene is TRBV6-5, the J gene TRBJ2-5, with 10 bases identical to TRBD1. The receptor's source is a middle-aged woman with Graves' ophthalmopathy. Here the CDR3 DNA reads TGTGCCAGCAGTTTTTTCCCCAGACAGGGGGCACAAGAGACCCAGTACTTC. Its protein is CASSFFPRQGAQETQYF.